Shown below are 32 T cell receptor beta chains from a single sample sequenced in a study of T cells in Graves' hyperthyroidism and ophthalmopathy (dated by TCRdb to between 2018 and 2021). Library method: multiplex PCR. The reads were generated on an Illumina HiSeq 2000. The TCR beta CDR3 regions were amplified from the RNA transcripts. For the first round of RT-PCR on the TCR CDR3, the HTBI primer set was used together with the Qiagen OneStep RT-PCR kit. In-frame beta chains were kept once TCRdb had trimmed the public reads at Q25 with fastp and called clones with MiXCR. Rows are combined by CDR3 protein, so each entry shows the most common genes and DNA. The sample data list around 600,000 distinct CDR3 sequences, and approximately 15% of these were observed just once. The ten most abundant clones make up roughly an eighth of the sample. What was sequenced was blood. The receptors originated from a woman between 45 and 60 years old with Graves' ophthalmopathy.

The V call is TRBV7-9, the J call TRBJ2-2; D gene ambiguous. The CDR3 covers 15 residues. V dropped 4 bases and J dropped 4 bases, with 13 bases sitting between them. Germline-derived CDR1 and CDR2 are SEHNR and FQNEAQ (reference sequence). The CDR3 sequence: CASSSEDGFTGELFF. DNA of the CDR3: TGTGCCAGCAGCTCCGAGGACGGGTTCACCGGGGAGCTGTTTTTT.

A note on this clonotype: A much bigger clone sits one base away, suggesting this may be a read error. The gene calls are TRBV5-4 and TRBJ2-2, with 8 positions matching TRBD1. The germline V gene has CDR1 SGHNT and CDR2 YYREEE (reference sequence). The CDR3 is 14 residues long. The CDR3 sequence is CASSSPGGIGELLF. Here the CDR3 DNA reads TGTGCCAGCAGCTCTCCAGGGGGCATCGGGGAGCTGCTTTTT. Full variable domain (rest looked up from reference TRBV5-4 and TRBJ2-2): ETGVTQSPTHLIKTRGQQVTLRCSSQSGHNTVSWYQQALGQGPQFIFQYYREEENGRGNFPPRFSGLQFPNYSSELNVNALELDDSALYLCASSSPGGIGELLFGEGSRLTVL.

The rearrangement links TRBV14 to TRBJ2-1, with TRBD2 matching over 11 bases. The CDR3 contains 22 residues. Germline trimming cut 2 bases from V and 2 bases from J; bases unmatched to any gene: 20. The germline V gene has CDR1 SGHDN and CDR2 FVKESK. This CDR3 is CASSQRDSLKPSGRRAYNEQFF. The CDR3 DNA reads TGTGCCAGCAGCCAAAGGGACTCCCTGAAACCTAGCGGGAGGCGGGCCTACAATGAGCAGTTCTTC.

The rearrangement links TRBV18 to TRBJ2-7, with D perhaps matching TRBD1 (6 bases). This CDR3 comprises 15 residues. The V end lost 2 bases, the J end lost 2 bases, and 13 bases lay between the germline ends. Germline loops: CDR1 KGHSH, CDR2 LQKENI. The CDR3 here is CASSPVRGQTYEQYF. The CDR3, as DNA: TGTGCCAGCTCACCAGTTAGGGGACAAACCTACGAGCAGTACTTC.

Only a few counts were recorded for this clonotype. The CDR3 loop is CASSQEWRALTDTQYF. Here the CDR3 DNA reads TGCGCCAGCAGCCAAGAATGGCGGGCACTCACAGATACGCAGTATTTT. This chain uses TRBV4-1 with TRBJ2-3, with TRBD2 as a possible D gene (5 bases). V was shortened by 0 bases and J by 2 bases, with 12 bases between the two germline ends. The CDR3 is 16 amino acids. The V gene's germline CDR1 is MGHRA and CDR2 YSYEKL.

This clonotype was recorded many times. This chain links TRBV11-3 with TRBJ1-1; the match to TRBD1 covers 7 bases. This CDR3 has 15 amino acids. Germline V gene data show CDR1 as SGHNT and CDR2 as YENEEA. The trim removed 0 bases at V and 2 bases at J, leaving 3 bases unmatched. The CDR3 spells CASSLEGTDNTEAFF. CDR3 in DNA: TGTGCCAGCAGCTTAGAGGGGACAGACAACACTGAAGCTTTCTTT.

This clonotype was counted ten times or more. The rearrangement joins TRBV7-9 to TRBJ1-2, with TRBD1 matching over 7 bases. Germline CDR1 reads SEHNR; CDR2 reads FQNEAQ (reference sequence). The CDR3 has 13 residues. The V segment lost 10 bases and the J segment 6 bases; nucleotides outside the gene matches: 11. The CDR3 DNA reads as TGTGCCACTCTCGGACAGGCTCCGGATGGCTACACCTTC. Translating it yields CATLGQAPDGYTF.

The chain carries TRBV27 and TRBJ2-5; perhaps TRBD2 as D (6 bases). Germline lookup yields CDR1 MNHEY and CDR2 SMNVEV (reference sequence). V lost 6 bases to trimming and J lost 1 base, with 12 bases between them. CDR3 size: 14 residues. For the CDR3, the DNA is TGTGCCAGCAGCCCAAGGGGACTCCAAGAGACCCAGTACTTC. Translation: CASSPRGLQETQYF.

This clonotype was seen repeatedly, ten times or more. The gene calls are TRBV29-1 and TRBJ2-7; possibly TRBD2 for D (6 bases). The length of the CDR3 is 15 residues. Germline CDR1 and CDR2: SQVTM and ANQGSEA. V dropped 1 base and J dropped 3 bases, with 16 bases sitting between them. CDR3 region: CSVEGGLGGNYEQYF. CDR3 nucleotide sequence: TGCAGCGTTGAAGGGGGTTTAGGCGGGAACTACGAGCAGTACTTC.

This clonotype was seen ten or more times. This chain uses TRBV28 with TRBJ2-1; TRBD1 matches at 9 bases. The CDR3 totals 18 residues. Trimming cost V 4 bases and J 0 bases; bases outside gene matches: 10. Germline CDR1 and CDR2: MDHEN and SYDVKM. The CDR3 nucleotides are TGTGCCAGCAGTTCAAACCCGACAGGGGGAAGCTCCTACAATGAGCAGTTCTTC. Its protein product is CASSSNPTGGSSYNEQFF.

The sample holds many counts of this clonotype. The rearrangement joins TRBV7-9 to TRBJ2-1; D might be TRBD2 (5 bases). The CDR3 sequence is 16 residues long. The V gene's germline CDR1 is SEHNR and CDR2 FQNEAQ (reference sequence). Trimming removed 4 bases at V and 2 bases at J, with 15 bases between. The CDR3, as DNA: TGTGCCAGCAGCTCCTTAGGTAGGAGGACCTACAATGAGCAGTTCTTC. It codes for CASSSLGRRTYNEQFF.

This clonotype showed up many times. The rearrangement links TRBV13 to TRBJ2-7; no reliable D call. The CDR3 totals 14 residues. Trimming stripped 4 bases from V and 3 bases from J, with 13 bases between. Germline V gives CDR1 PRHDT, CDR2 FYEKMQ (reference sequence). The CDR3 is CASSYYQESYEQYF. The CDR3 nucleotides are TGTGCCAGCAGCTACTATCAGGAAAGCTACGAGCAGTACTTC.

This clonotype was recorded at least ten times. The chain is built from TRBV9 and TRBJ1-1; 9 bases map to TRBD1. The germline CDR1 and CDR2 sequences are SGDLS and YYNGEE. V shed 7 bases and J 1 base; nucleotides not matched to a gene: 5. The CDR3 length is 14 residues. The DNA for the CDR3 is TGTGCCAGCTCGGAGGGACAGGGGAACACTGAAGCTTTCTTT. It codes for CASSEGQGNTEAFF. The full variable domain, completed using reference TRBV9 and TRBJ1-1, is DSGVTQTPKHLITATGQRVTLRCSPRSGDLSVYWYQQSLDQGLQFLIQYYNGEERAKGNILERFSAQQFPDLHSELNLSSLELGDSALYFCASSEGQGNTEAFFGQGTRLTVV.

This clonotype has a handful of counts. A much larger clone differs from this one at a single base, so this may be a read error. The J gene is TRBJ1-2, the V gene TRBV6-1, with D tentatively TRBD1 (6 bases). V was trimmed by 5 bases and J by 7 bases, leaving 17 bases between them. The CDR3 totals 14 residues. In germline, CDR1 is MNHNS, CDR2 SASEGT. CDR3 residues: CASSPAGEEGGYTF. DNA of the CDR3: TGTGCCAGCAGTCCAGCAGGGGAGGAGGGTGGCTACACCTTC.

This clonotype was seen a few times. The chain combines TRBV9 with TRBJ1-1; TRBD1 matches at 7 bases. Per germline, CDR1 SGDLS and CDR2 YYNGEE. The CDR3 covers 15 residues. Trimming cost V 0 bases and J 5 bases; bases outside gene matches: 7. CDR3 loop: CASSVDRQGWTEAFF. The CDR3 DNA sequence: TGTGCCAGCAGCGTAGACCGACAGGGCTGGACTGAAGCTTTCTTT.

This clonotype has a handful of counts. CDR3 loop: CASSPNANTGELFF. As DNA, the CDR3 is TGTGCCAGTAGCCCGAACGCGAACACCGGGGAGCTGTTTTTT. The chain joins TRBV19 to TRBJ2-2; no reliable D call. Between the trimmed V and J ends, which lost 6 bases and 0 bases, there was a span of 8 bases. This CDR3 has 14 amino acids. Germline assignment: CDR1 LNHDA and CDR2 SQIVND (reference sequence).

This clonotype was seen more than once but under ten times. The chain links TRBV27 to TRBJ2-1, with D possibly TRBD2 on 6 matching bases. This CDR3 contains 12 residues. Germline V gene sequence: CDR1 MNHEY, CDR2 SMNVEV (reference sequence). Trimming pared 8 bases from V and 3 bases from J, leaving 8 bases between. The CDR3 spells CASGRYYNEQFF. The CDR3 DNA reads TGTGCCAGCGGGAGGTACTACAATGAGCAGTTCTTC.

This clonotype showed up many times. J is TRBJ2-7 and V is TRBV10-3; 8 bases align to TRBD1. V lost 4 bases and J lost 5; bases outside the gene matches: 4. This CDR3 comprises 13 residues. The germline CDR1 and CDR2 sequences are ENHRY and SYGVKD. CDR3 coding DNA: TGTGCCATCAGTGGGACAGGGAACAACGAGCAGTACTTC. Encoded protein: CAISGTGNNEQYF.

The chain carries TRBV6-5 and TRBJ1-2; D uncertain. This CDR3 contains 14 residues. Germline assignment: CDR1 MNHEY and CDR2 SVGAGI. Deletions cut 2 bases from V and 8 bases from J, with 15 bases between. The CDR3: CASSYVAGSFGYTF. As DNA, the CDR3 is TGTGCCAGCAGTTACGTTGCAGGCAGTTTCGGCTACACCTTC.

This clonotype was recorded at least ten times. This chain links TRBV12-3 or TRBV12-4 with TRBJ2-3; 8 nucleotides agree with TRBD2. V lost 3 bases and J lost 2; bases outside the gene matches: 4. The length of the CDR3 is 15 residues. The CDR3 nucleotides read TGTGCCAGCAGTTTTGACGGGAGGGACACAGATACGCAGTATTTT. Its protein product is CASSFDGRDTDTQYF.

V usage is TRBV4-3 and J usage is TRBJ2-1; TRBD1 might be the D (7 bases). The CDR3 runs to 16 residues. CDR1 LGHNA and CDR2 YSLEER come from the germline V gene. Trimming stripped 0 bases from V and 5 bases from J, with 14 bases between. CDR3 sequence reads: CASSQDRRGLDNEQFF. The CDR3 region has the DNA TGCGCCAGCAGCCAAGATAGGAGGGGGCTTGACAATGAGCAGTTCTTC.

In this sample, this clonotype turned up many times. The chain uses TRBV7-3 and TRBJ2-1, with 7 bases aligning to TRBD2. Losses at the gene ends were 4 bases for V and 3 bases for J; bases not matched to a gene: 9. Germline loops: CDR1 SGHTA, CDR2 FQGTGA. The CDR3 extends over 16 amino acids. The CDR3 DNA follows: TGTGCCAGCAGCTCGAGCCTAGCGGTAAACTACAATGAGCAGTTCTTC. Translated: CASSSSLAVNYNEQFF. Full variable domain (missing parts from reference TRBV7-3 and TRBJ2-1): GAGVSQTPSNKVTEKGKYVELRCDPISGHTALYWYRQSLGQGPEFLIYFQGTGAADDSGLPNDRFFAVRPEGSVSTLKIQRTERGDSAVYLCASSSSLAVNYNEQFFGPGTRLTVL.

This clonotype occurred many times. V is TRBV28 and J is TRBJ1-5; D possibly corresponds to TRBD1 (6 bases). In germline, CDR1 is MDHEN, CDR2 SYDVKM. V lost 1 base and J lost 5, with 15 bases in between. The CDR3 consists of 16 residues. The CDR3 protein is CASSLFPGTRDQPQHF. DNA for the CDR3: TGTGCCAGCAGTTTATTTCCAGGGACAAGGGATCAGCCCCAGCATTTT.

V gene TRBV7-9 combines with J gene TRBJ1-4, with 10 nucleotides matching TRBD1. Losses at the gene ends were 5 bases for V and 4 bases for J; bases not matched to a gene: 4. Germline V gene lookup returns CDR1 SEHNR and CDR2 FQNEAQ (reference sequence). The CDR3 contains 15 residues. The CDR3 DNA sequence: TGTGCCAGCAGCCGACAGGGGGCGGGTAATGAAAAACTGTTTTTT. Amino acids: CASSRQGAGNEKLFF.

In DNA, the CDR3 is TGTGCCAGCAGTACCTCCGGGACTGGGACAGATACGCAGTATTTT. It yields the protein CASSTSGTGTDTQYF. The chain couples TRBV6-1 to TRBJ2-3; tentatively, D is TRBD2 (6 bases). CDR3 length: 15 residues. CDR1 is MNHNS and CDR2 is SASEGT in the germline V gene. V was clipped by 5 bases and J by 3 bases, with 15 bases between them.

This chain joins TRBV6-5 and TRBJ2-1, with D perhaps matching TRBD2 (6 bases). V lost 2 bases, J lost 2 bases, and 19 bases lay in between. The CDR3 totals 18 residues. Looked up from germline, CDR1 is MNHEY and CDR2 is SVGAGI. The CDR3 region has the DNA TGTGCCAGCAGTTACCTGGGCGGGATGACGGGAGCCTACAATGAGCAGTTCTTC. Protein product: CASSYLGGMTGAYNEQFF.

On this clonotype itself: A much larger clone sits a single nucleotide away, making a read error possible. The V call is TRBV7-3, the J call TRBJ2-1; the match to TRBD2 covers 7 bases. The CDR3 spans 14 residues. Germline V lookup: CDR1 SGHTA, CDR2 FQGTGA. Trimming cost V 7 bases and J 2 bases; bases outside gene matches: 5. In nucleotides, the CDR3 is TGTGCCAGCACCAAAAGCGGGACCTACAATGAGCAGTTCTTC. This translates into CASTKSGTYNEQFF. The full variable domain, completed using reference TRBV7-3 and TRBJ2-1, is GAGVSQTPSNKVTEKGKYVELRCDPISGHTALYWYRQSLGQGPEFLIYFQGTGAADDSGLPNDRFFAVRPEGSVSTLKIQRTERGDSAVYLCASTKSGTYNEQFFGPGTRLTVL.

The table lists this clonotype with a count of one. This sequence joins TRBV7-6 and TRBJ2-2; D remains unclear. The CDR3 has 16 amino acids. Germline assignment: CDR1 SGHVS and CDR2 FNYEAQ. Trimming left V 5 bases short and J 2 bases short, with 15 bases between. The CDR3 region is CASSPRVGVNTGELFF. The CDR3 DNA reads TGTGCCAGCAGCCCCCGTGTAGGAGTTAACACCGGGGAGCTGTTTTTT. Combining the CDR3 with reference TRBV7-6 and TRBJ2-2 gives the whole variable domain GAGVSQSPRYKVTKRGQDVALRCDPISGHVSLYWYRQALGQGPEFLTYFNYEAQQDKSGLPNDRFSAERPEGSISTLTIQRTEQRDSAMYRCASSPRVGVNTGELFFGEGSRLTVL.

In this sample, this clonotype turned up many times. The chain links TRBV5-8 to TRBJ2-5, with 10 bases matching TRBD1. V lost 0 bases to trimming and J lost 2 bases; unmatched junction nucleotides: 7. CDR3 length equals 17 residues. Germline V gives CDR1 SGHTS, CDR2 YDEGEE. The CDR3 DNA is TGTGCCAGCAGCTTGGGCGTAGACAGGGGGCTTCAAGAGACCCAGTACTTC. Encoded protein: CASSLGVDRGLQETQYF.

This clonotype was observed many times. The chain couples TRBV7-8 to TRBJ1-1; D may be TRBD1 (6 bases). Trimming left V 5 bases short and J 1 base short, with 17 bases between. There are 16 residues in the CDR3. Germline V lookup: CDR1 SGHVS, CDR2 FQNEAQ. CDR3 DNA sequence: TGTGCCAGCAGCCGAATAGGACAGAACACGAACACTGAAGCTTTCTTT. It specifies CASSRIGQNTNTEAFF.

This clonotype was detected once. The chain joins TRBV3-1 to TRBJ2-2, with 11 bases identical to TRBD2. Germline CDR1 LGHDT, CDR2 YNNKEL (reference sequence). The junction had 7 bases not matched to a gene; V was cut back by 2 bases and J by 2 bases. The CDR3 sequence is 18 residues long. This CDR3 is CASSQRLAGGTNTGELFF. DNA of the CDR3: TGTGCCAGCAGCCAAAGGCTAGCGGGGGGAACAAACACCGGGGAGCTGTTTTTT. Full variable domain (remainder filled in from reference TRBV3-1 and TRBJ2-2): DTAVSQTPKYLVTQMGNDKSIKCEQNLGHDTMYWYKQDSKKFLKIMFSYNNKELIINETVPNRFSPKSPDKAHLNLHINSLELGDSAVYFCASSQRLAGGTNTGELFFGEGSRLTVL.

This clonotype was observed at least ten times. The rearrangement joins TRBV20-1 to TRBJ2-7; a weak D match, TRBD2 (5 bases). Germline loops: CDR1 DFQATT, CDR2 SNEGSKA (reference sequence). Deletions cut 7 bases from V and 3 bases from J, with 10 bases between. The CDR3 is made up of 11 amino acids. The DNA for the CDR3 is TGCAGTGTCAAGGCGGGCTACGAGCAGTACTTC. This translates into CSVKAGYEQYF.